This T cell receptor beta chain comes out of a study of blood T cell repertoires in COVID-19. Study information: Researchers got acute and convalescent COVID-19 samples from the United States, Italy and Spain.

Here immunoSEQ multiplex PCR was the method, and the copy in TCRdb shows in-frame clones only, minus some. The table shows about 130,000 clones, with approximately 84% occurring only once. The germline V gene encodes CDR1 SGHVS and CDR2 FNYEAQ. Trimming removed 3 bases from V and 2 bases from J, with 8 bases in between. This CDR3 has 14 amino acids. This clone appeared a few times. The clonotype comes from a human donor in a cohort sampled during active COVID-19. The chain couples TRBV7-6 to TRBJ1-5; weak D call: TRBD1 (5 bases). Sample: peripheral blood. In DNA form, the CDR3 reads TGTGCCAGCAGCTTGGGGGGAGGCAATCAGCCCCAGCATTTT. Translated: CASSLGGGNQPQHF.